The 18 T cell receptor beta chains presented below share a single source sample, sequenced in a study of vaccination effects on CD4 cells after COVID-19 (dated by TCRdb to the early 2020s). The method was the immunoSEQ multiplex PCR assay. The source is immuneACCESS, and TCRdb retained only in-frame sequences with V and J called. Part of the clones is not carried over; for the studies checked, unresolved V genes explain less than half of this, and the remainder is unexplained. For this sample the table gives 15,000 or so clones, of which approximately 68% were detected only once. The ten largest clonotypes hold roughly 25% of the sample. These TCRs' antigens remain unknown. The ViraFEST assay stimulated PBMC with viral peptide pools and then used TCR sequencing to identify antigen-specific CD4+ T cell clonotypes by expansion. After more than 9 days of culture, CD4+ T cells were isolated with the EasySep CD4+ T cell isolation kit. Each participant got two doses of an mRNA SARS-CoV-2 vaccine, either BNT162b2 or mRNA-1273.

The specimen was CD4+ T cells from PBMCs cultured with HCoV-NL63 spike peptides, collected after COVID-19 vaccination. The cell subset or site tag for this specimen amounts to: HCoV-NL63 spike overlapping peptide pool stimulation. All receptors derive from a human donor who received a COVID-19 vaccine.

The V gene is TRBV9, the J gene TRBJ2-7; D is possibly TRBD1 or TRBD2 (5 bases each). The CDR3 contains 15 residues. Germline values: CDR1 SGDLS, CDR2 YYNGEE. V dropped 0 bases and J dropped 3 bases, with 13 bases sitting between them. The CDR3 loop is CASSVEVGRSYEQYF. CDR3 coding DNA: TGTGCCAGCAGCGTAGAGGTGGGACGGAGCTACGAGCAGTACTTC.

The rearrangement joins TRBV6-6 to TRBJ2-3; no reliable D call. Germline V gene sequence: CDR1 MNHNY, CDR2 SVGAGI (reference sequence). The V end was cut by 10 bases, the J end by 5 bases, with 19 bases between. This CDR3 spans 14 amino acids. This CDR3 is CATRALRVRDTQYF. Here the CDR3 DNA reads TGTGCCACCCGGGCTCTTCGCGTGAGAGATACGCAGTATTTT.

V usage is TRBV5-6 and J usage is TRBJ2-5; TRBD1 is a possible D gene (6 bases). The V end was cut by 1 base, the J end by 2 bases, with 15 bases between. The germline V gene encodes CDR1 SGHDT and CDR2 YYEEEE. The CDR3 contains 16 residues. CDR3 nucleotide sequence: TGTGCCAGCAGCTTGCTCCGGGACCAGGGGCAAGAGACCCAGTACTTC. Protein sequence: CASSLLRDQGQETQYF.

Here the CDR3 DNA reads TGTGCCAGCAGCCGAAGTAGGCGGGAGGGCCCCTACAATGAGCAGTTCTTC. The encoded protein is CASSRSRREGPYNEQFF. The chain links TRBV7-8 to TRBJ2-1; 9 bases match TRBD2. Germline V gene data show CDR1 as SGHVS and CDR2 as FQNEAQ. J was trimmed by 2 bases and V by 5 bases; bases with no gene match: 10. This CDR3 comprises 17 residues.

The chain employs TRBV19 and TRBJ2-3; D is unresolved. The CDR3 contains 16 residues. Germline CDR1 is LNHDA and CDR2 is SQIVND (reference sequence). V was clipped by 1 base and J by 0 bases, with 11 bases between them. The CDR3 nucleotides read TGTGCCAGTAGTATAGCTGGCTTCTTAAGCACAGATACGCAGTATTTT. Translated, it gives CASSIAGFLSTDTQYF.

The genes are TRBV6-5 and TRBJ1-1; possibly TRBD1 for D (6 bases). The CDR3 totals 11 residues. V was shortened by 6 bases and J by 5 bases, with 7 bases between the two germline ends. CDR1 is MNHEY and CDR2 is SVGAGI in the germline V gene. This CDR3 is CASSQGTEAFF. In DNA form, the CDR3 reads TGTGCCAGCAGCCAGGGGACTGAAGCTTTCTTT.

This chain's CDR3 is CASSQEGGQRVNSPLHF. CDR3 DNA sequence: TGCGCCAGCAGCCAAGAAGGGGGGCAACGGGTTAATTCACCCCTCCACTTT. The V and J genes are TRBV4-1 and TRBJ1-6; tentative D call: TRBD1 (6 bases). V lost 0 bases to trimming and J lost 6 bases, with 15 bases between them. CDR3 length: 17 residues. Germline V CDR1 and CDR2: MGHRA, YSYEKL.

The chain joins TRBV10-2 to TRBJ1-1, with D hard to call. The CDR3 sequence is 11 residues long. From germline, CDR1 is WSHSY and CDR2 SAAADI. The V gene lost 3 bases and the J gene lost 10 bases, with 9 bases spanning the gap. CDR3 protein: CASSDRVGAFF. CDR3 bases: TGCGCCAGCAGTGACCGAGTAGGAGCTTTCTTT.

In its sample, this clone was seen a few times. The rearrangement joins TRBV3-1 (or the pseudogene TRBV3-2) to TRBJ1-3, with D maybe TRBD1 (6 bases). The CDR3 totals 16 residues. Germline assignment: CDR1 LGHDT and CDR2 YNNKEL (reference sequence). V dropped 3 bases and J dropped 0 bases, with 12 bases sitting between them. The CDR3 DNA follows: TGTGCCAGCAGCCAGCGACAGGTGCGCTCTGGAAACACCATATATTTT. Its protein product is CASSQRQVRSGNTIYF.

The chain couples TRBV2 to TRBJ1-3; no definite D call. Germline CDR1 SNHLY, CDR2 FYNNEI. CDR3 length equals 14 residues. Trimming took 4 bases from V and 0 from J, leaving 7 bases between them. The CDR3, as DNA: TGTGCCAGCAGTGGGACCCTCTCTGGAAACACCATATATTTT. The encoded protein is CASSGTLSGNTIYF.

The chain is built from TRBV6-2 or TRBV6-3 and TRBJ2-1; D uncertain. V was pared by 2 bases and J by 4 bases, with 12 bases between. Germline V gives CDR1 MNHEY, CDR2 SVGEGT. The CDR3 covers 15 residues. The CDR3 region is CASSYQDGRYNEQFF. CDR3 nucleotides: TGTGCCAGCAGTTACCAAGACGGACGGTACAATGAGCAGTTCTTC.

This clone was observed a handful of times. CDR3 DNA: TGTGCCAGCAGCCAAGATCCGGCAGTTGGGAATTCACCCCTCCACTTT. This translates into CASSQDPAVGNSPLHF. The J gene is TRBJ1-6, the V gene TRBV4-2; no clear D. V was cut by 0 bases and J by 7 bases, with 13 bases left in between. The CDR3 runs to 16 residues. Germline-derived CDR1 and CDR2 are LGHNA and YNFKEQ.

This chain links TRBV11-3 with TRBJ2-1; TRBD2 matches 11 bases. J lost 2 bases, V lost 0 bases, and 0 bases had no gene match. The V gene's germline CDR1 is SGHNT and CDR2 YENEEA. The CDR3 is 16 residues long. CDR3 sequence: CASSLELAGAYNEQFF. In DNA form, the CDR3 reads TGTGCCAGCAGCTTAGAACTAGCGGGAGCCTACAATGAGCAGTTCTTC.

The chain couples TRBV19 to TRBJ1-1; 9 bases line up with TRBD1. The V segment lost 6 bases and the J segment 5 bases; nucleotides outside the gene matches: 13. The CDR3 totals 16 residues. Germline V gene lookup returns CDR1 LNHDA and CDR2 SQIVND (reference sequence). The CDR3 DNA reads as TGTGCCAGTAGGATGGGGACAGGGCTGGGTAGGACTGAAGCTTTCTTT. Its protein product is CASRMGTGLGRTEAFF. The full variable domain, rest sourced from reference TRBV19 and TRBJ1-1, is DGGITQSPKYLFRKEGQNVTLSCEQNLNHDAMYWYRQDPGQGLRLIYYSQIVNDFQKGDIAEGYSVSREKKESFPLTVTSAQKNPTAFYLCASRMGTGLGRTEAFFGQGTRLTVV.

The rearrangement joins TRBV6-5 to TRBJ1-6; TRBD1 matches at 10 bases. Trimming at V came to 3 bases and at J to 7 bases, leaving 3 bases not matched to a gene. CDR1 MNHEY and CDR2 SVGAGI come from the germline V gene. The CDR3 has 15 amino acids. The CDR3 loop reads CASSYGDRGNSPLHF. As DNA, the CDR3 is TGTGCCAGCAGTTATGGGGACAGGGGCAATTCACCCCTCCACTTT.

CDR3 nucleotide sequence: TGCGCCAGCAGCCAGCCGCCGGGGGGTAATGAAAAACTGTTTTTT. It translates to CASSQPPGGNEKLFF. This chain connects TRBV4-1 to TRBJ1-4; TRBD1 might be the D (5 bases). This CDR3 region has 15 residues. V was cut by 3 bases and J by 4 bases, with 12 bases left in between. CDR1 and CDR2 from the germline V gene are MGHRA and YSYEKL.

The V gene is TRBV5-4, the J gene TRBJ1-1, with no clear D. Trimming took 4 bases from V and 0 from J, leaving 10 bases between them. The CDR3 has 14 amino acids. Germline V gives CDR1 SGHNT, CDR2 YYREEE (reference sequence). The CDR3 sequence is CASSAGRVNTEAFF. The CDR3 nucleotides are TGTGCCAGCAGCGCAGGTCGGGTGAACACTGAAGCTTTCTTT. Supplemented by reference TRBV5-4 and TRBJ1-1, the full variable domain reads ETGVTQSPTHLIKTRGQQVTLRCSSQSGHNTVSWYQQALGQGPQFIFQYYREEENGRGNFPPRFSGLQFPNYSSELNVNALELDDSALYLCASSAGRVNTEAFFGQGTRLTVV.

The chain joins TRBV18 to TRBJ2-1; D unresolved. Trimming stripped 3 bases from V and 4 bases from J, with 10 bases between. CDR1 and CDR2 (germline): KGHSH, LQKENI. The CDR3 length is 14 residues. The CDR3 bases are TGTGCCAGCTCACCCATGGGCGCGTACAATGAGCAGTTCTTC. Its protein product is CASSPMGAYNEQFF.